This T cell receptor beta chain was sequenced for a study of T cell changes during pregnancy in multiple sclerosis. The assay was immunoSEQ multiplex PCR, and TCRdb's table has in-frame clones only and misses some. The table records 85,000 to 90,000 clones, 90% to 95% of them present only once. Trimming pared 6 bases from V and 6 bases from J, leaving 17 bases between. CDR3 length: 15 residues. The germline V gene has CDR1 SGHTA and CDR2 FQGNSA. The V and J genes are TRBV7-2 and TRBJ1-4; D might be TRBD1 (5 bases). This TCR came from a female donor in good health, enrolled as a control in a pregnancy study. Material: peripheral blood, obtained after pregnancy. The CDR3 region is CASRKRGPRDEKLFF. CDR3 sequence (DNA): TGTGCCAGCAGAAAAAGGGGCCCCAGAGATGAAAAACTGTTTTTT.